This T cell receptor beta chain was profiled in a study of blood T cell repertoires in COVID-19. Whole-study context: Acute and convalescent COVID-19 specimens originated in the United States, Italy and Spain. From T cells, B-cell-depleted T cells, or PBMCs came the material, which was cDNA or gDNA.

V gave up 4 bases and J gave up 2 bases; unmatched junction bases: 1. Looked up from germline, CDR1 is KGHSH and CDR2 is LQKENI. The CDR3 consists of 14 residues. Per the original data handling: Researchers report that nucleated cell counts were estimated from reference gene primer amplification. TCRdb's table, derived via immunoSEQ multiplex PCR, lists solely in-frame clones and lacks some. That table is the source of V, J and clone size, and D and trimming were worked out from the DNA. The data contain over 50,000 clones, around 80% of them seen just once; the ten biggest clones take up under 15%. The sequenced sample consisted of peripheral blood. This chain uses TRBV18 with TRBJ1-3; 8 positions match TRBD1. The TCR was taken from a human donor with active or convalescent COVID-19. The donor label of this sample is uncertain. CDR3 nucleotide sequence: TGTGCCAGCTCACAGGACAGGGCTGGAAACACCATATATTTT. It encodes CASSQDRAGNTIYF. Combining the CDR3 with reference TRBV18 and TRBJ1-3 gives the whole variable domain NAGVMQNPRHLVRRRGQEARLRCSPMKGHSHVYWYRQLPEEGLKFMVYLQKENIIDESGMPKERFSAEFPKEGPSILRIQQVVRGDSAAYFCASSQDRAGNTIYFGEGSWLTVV.